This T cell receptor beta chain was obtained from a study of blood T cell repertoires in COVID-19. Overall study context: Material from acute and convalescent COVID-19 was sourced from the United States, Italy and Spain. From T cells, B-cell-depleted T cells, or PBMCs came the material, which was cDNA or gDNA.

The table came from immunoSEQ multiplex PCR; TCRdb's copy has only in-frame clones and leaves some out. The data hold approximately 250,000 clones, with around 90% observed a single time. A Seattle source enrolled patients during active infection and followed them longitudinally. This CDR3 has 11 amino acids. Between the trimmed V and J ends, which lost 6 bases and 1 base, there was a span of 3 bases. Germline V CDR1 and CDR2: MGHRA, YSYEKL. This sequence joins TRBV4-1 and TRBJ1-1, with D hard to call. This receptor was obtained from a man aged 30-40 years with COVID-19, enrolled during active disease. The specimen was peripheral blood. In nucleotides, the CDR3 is TGCGCCAGCAGTCGGAACACTGAAGCTTTCTTT. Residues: CASSRNTEAFF.